This T cell receptor (beta chain) was recovered during a study of identifying expanded T cells in peripheral blood. Findings of the study overall: Over approximately two and four weeks, about 16 and 20 clones changed, versus 1.2 between replicates. Across healthy donors, higher total template counts meant significantly greater roughly two-week count variance.

Sequenced by immunoSEQ multiplex PCR; TCRdb stores in-frame clones only, minus some. The table lists around 94,000 clones, around 84% of them singletons. Concerning this clone itself: Its antigen is not identified.

The germline CDR1 and CDR2 sequences are MDHEN and SYDVKM. Trimming stripped 7 bases from V and 4 bases from J, with 13 bases between. This CDR3 has 13 residues. Collection occurred without any documented infections or immune events in donors. This receptor was identified in a person aged 18 to 75 in good health. This chain links TRBV28 with TRBJ1-2; no clear D gene. The sequenced material came from blood. The CDR3 sequence: CASNSAEGYGYTF. The CDR3, as DNA: TGTGCCAGCAATTCCGCGGAAGGCTATGGCTACACCTTC.